The 3 T cell receptor beta chains presented below share a single source sample, sequenced in a study of vaccination and CD4 T cells after COVID-19. As to treatment: roughly 11-day PBMC culture with coronavirus spike peptide pools or control peptides (ViraFEST assay). The assay that was used to sequence DNA from cultured CD4+ T cells was the Oncomine TCR Beta short-read assay. TCRdb re-derived calls from the PCR reads in MiXCR, one entry per CDR3 protein. In the table there are 12,000 or so distinct CDR3 sequences, around 40% of which are singletons. These receptors are not linked to any known antigen. Specimen: cultured CD4+ T cells from blood. The receptors originated from a human donor with COVID-19.

This clonotype was seen more than once but under ten times. The J gene is TRBJ2-4, the V gene TRBV20-1; the D gene is possibly TRBD1 (5 bases). The CDR3 sequence is 14 residues long. Trimming took 6 bases from V and 2 from J, leaving 14 bases between them. Per the germline V gene, CDR1 is DFQATT and CDR2 is SNEGSKA (reference sequence). CDR3 DNA sequence: TGCAGTGCGTTCGCAGGGTCTTCCAAAAACATTCAGTACTTC. This gives the protein CSAFAGSSKNIQYF.

The V gene is TRBV18, the J gene TRBJ2-4; no reliable D call. V was trimmed by 7 bases and J by 8 bases, leaving 18 bases between them. The germline V gene encodes CDR1 KGHSH and CDR2 LQKENI. The CDR3 length is 14 residues. The CDR3 spells CASYTKGESYIQYF. The CDR3 region has the DNA TGTGCCAGCTATACCAAAGGCGAGTCGTACATTCAGTACTTC.

This clonotype was counted only a few times. CDR3 nucleotides: TGTGCCAGCAGCTCACCGGGACGACCTAACTATGGCTACACCTTC. It encodes CASSSPGRPNYGYTF. V is TRBV6-7 and J is TRBJ1-2; weak D call: TRBD1 (5 bases). TRBV6-7 falls under the ORF class, with uncertain function. The CDR3 length is 15 residues. The germline V and J ends were trimmed by 6 bases and 0 bases, with 14 bases remaining between them.